The rows below give T cell receptor beta chains drawn from one sample of a study of blood T cell repertoires in COVID-19. TCRdb keeps only in-frame clones here, not all; method: immunoSEQ multiplex PCR. This sample has roughly 160,000 clones, with around four fifths found just once. The sample comprised PBMCs or T cells enriched from blood (not recorded which). The receptors were sampled from a woman aged 55-70 years who had recovered from COVID-19. Both conserved end residues are trimmed from each CDR3. The order of the fields is V gene, J gene, CDR3 protein.

V gene: TRBV10-3
J gene: TRBJ2-7
CDR3 protein: AISESTLAGHSYEQY

V gene: TRBV7-9
J gene: TRBJ2-5
CDR3 protein: ASSSGQGTQY

V gene: TRBV5-5
J gene: TRBJ2-1
CDR3 protein: ASSFSIAGRYNEQF

V gene: TRBV7-2
J gene: TRBJ2-2
CDR3 protein: ASSLARTSIYTGELF

V gene: TRBV27
J gene: TRBJ2-5
CDR3 protein: ASTTQETQY

V gene: TRBV7-6
J gene: TRBJ2-4
CDR3 protein: ASSPGGEGIQY

V gene: TRBV14
J gene: TRBJ1-1
CDR3 protein: ASSHPGQGRPEAF

V gene: TRBV7-2
J gene: TRBJ2-7
CDR3 protein: ASSLDHTTGAYEQY

V gene: TRBV4-2
J gene: TRBJ2-5
CDR3 protein: ASSPGDVPRETQY

V gene: TRBV4-1
J gene: TRBJ2-2
CDR3 protein: ASSPGWSNTGELF

V gene: TRBV19
J gene: TRBJ2-2
CDR3 protein: ASRDRVTGELF

V gene: TRBV11-2
J gene: TRBJ2-3
CDR3 protein: ASSARLAGGTDTQY

V gene: TRBV28
J gene: TRBJ1-2
CDR3 protein: ASSLGQGWGYT

V gene: TRBV20-1
J gene: TRBJ1-2
CDR3 protein: SAPRDYGYT

V gene: TRBV18
J gene: TRBJ2-7
CDR3 protein: ASSPAGTGGREQY

V gene: TRBV20-1
J gene: TRBJ2-1
CDR3 protein: SASRASGYNEQF

V gene: TRBV6-5
J gene: TRBJ2-4
CDR3 protein: ASSLIGSGRY

V gene: TRBV5-1
J gene: TRBJ2-3
CDR3 protein: ASSFRGLAGGSTDTQY

V gene: TRBV6-6
J gene: TRBJ2-4
CDR3 protein: ASSRRQGVAKNIQY

V gene: TRBV4-1
J gene: TRBJ2-1
CDR3 protein: ASSPTSTSGLGGEQF

V gene: TRBV10-3
J gene: TRBJ2-2
CDR3 protein: AISGTVVGELF

V gene: TRBV7-3
J gene: TRBJ2-3
CDR3 protein: ASSPRGGRADTQY